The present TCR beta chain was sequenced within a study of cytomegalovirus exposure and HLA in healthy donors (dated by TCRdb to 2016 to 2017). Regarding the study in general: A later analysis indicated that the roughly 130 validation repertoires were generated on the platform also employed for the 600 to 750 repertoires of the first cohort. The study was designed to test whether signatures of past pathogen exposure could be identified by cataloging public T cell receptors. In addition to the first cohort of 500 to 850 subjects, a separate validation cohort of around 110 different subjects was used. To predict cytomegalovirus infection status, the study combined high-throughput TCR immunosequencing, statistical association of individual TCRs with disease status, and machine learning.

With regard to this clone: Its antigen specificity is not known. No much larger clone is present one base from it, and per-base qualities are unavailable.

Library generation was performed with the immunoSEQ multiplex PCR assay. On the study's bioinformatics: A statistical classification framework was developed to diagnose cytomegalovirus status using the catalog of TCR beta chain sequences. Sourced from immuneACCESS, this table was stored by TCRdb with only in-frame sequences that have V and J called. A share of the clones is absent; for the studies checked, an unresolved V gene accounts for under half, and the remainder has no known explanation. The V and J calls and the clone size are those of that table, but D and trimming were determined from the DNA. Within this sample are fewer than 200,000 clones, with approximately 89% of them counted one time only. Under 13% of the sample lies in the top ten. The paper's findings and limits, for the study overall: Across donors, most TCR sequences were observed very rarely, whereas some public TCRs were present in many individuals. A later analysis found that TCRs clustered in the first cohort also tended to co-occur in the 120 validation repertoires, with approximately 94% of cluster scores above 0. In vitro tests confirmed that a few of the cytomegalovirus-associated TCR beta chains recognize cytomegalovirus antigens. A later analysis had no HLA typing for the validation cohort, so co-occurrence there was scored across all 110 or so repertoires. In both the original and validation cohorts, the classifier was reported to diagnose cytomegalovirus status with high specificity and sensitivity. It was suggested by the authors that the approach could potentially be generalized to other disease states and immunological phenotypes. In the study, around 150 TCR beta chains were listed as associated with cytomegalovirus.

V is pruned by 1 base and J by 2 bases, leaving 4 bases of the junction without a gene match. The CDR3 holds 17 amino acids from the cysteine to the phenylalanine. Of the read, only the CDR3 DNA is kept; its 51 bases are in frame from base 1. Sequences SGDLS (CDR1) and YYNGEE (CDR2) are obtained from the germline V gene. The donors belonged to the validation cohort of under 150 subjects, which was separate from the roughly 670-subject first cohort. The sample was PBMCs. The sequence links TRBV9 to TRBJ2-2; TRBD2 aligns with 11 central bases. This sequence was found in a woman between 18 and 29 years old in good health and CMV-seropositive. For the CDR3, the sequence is CASSVSLAGGNTGELFF. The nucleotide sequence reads TGTGCCAGCAGCGTATCCCTAGCGGGAGGTAACACCGGGGAGCTGTTTTTT.